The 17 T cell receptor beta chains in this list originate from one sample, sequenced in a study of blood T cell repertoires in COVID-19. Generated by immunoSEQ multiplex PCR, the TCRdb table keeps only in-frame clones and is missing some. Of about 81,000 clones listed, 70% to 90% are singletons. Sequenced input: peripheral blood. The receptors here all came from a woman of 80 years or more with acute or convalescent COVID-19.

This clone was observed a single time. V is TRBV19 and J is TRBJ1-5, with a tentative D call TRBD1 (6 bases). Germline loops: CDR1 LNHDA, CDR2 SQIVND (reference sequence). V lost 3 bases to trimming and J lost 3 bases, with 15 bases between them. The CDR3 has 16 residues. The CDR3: CASSMEMTGPNQPQHF. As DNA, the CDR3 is TGTGCCAGTAGTATGGAGATGACAGGTCCCAATCAGCCCCAGCATTTT.

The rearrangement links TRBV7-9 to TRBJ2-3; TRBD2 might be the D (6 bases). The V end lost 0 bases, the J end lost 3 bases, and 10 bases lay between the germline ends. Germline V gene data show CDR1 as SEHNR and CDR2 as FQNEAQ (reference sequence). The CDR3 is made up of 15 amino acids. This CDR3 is CASSLALGTTDTQYF. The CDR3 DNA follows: TGTGCCAGCAGCTTAGCTCTGGGGACTACAGATACGCAGTATTTT. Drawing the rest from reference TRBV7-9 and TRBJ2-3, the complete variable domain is DTGVSQNPRHKITKRGQNVTFRCDPISEHNRLYWYRQTLGQGPEFLTYFQNEAQLEKSRLLSDRFSAERPKGSFSTLEIQRTEQGDSAMYLCASSLALGTTDTQYFGPGTRLTVL.

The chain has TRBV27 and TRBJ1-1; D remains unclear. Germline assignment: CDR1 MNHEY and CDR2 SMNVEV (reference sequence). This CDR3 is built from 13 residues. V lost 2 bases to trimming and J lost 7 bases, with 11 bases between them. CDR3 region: CASSLAGFGEAFF. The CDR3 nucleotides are TGTGCCAGCAGTTTAGCAGGTTTTGGTGAAGCTTTCTTT.

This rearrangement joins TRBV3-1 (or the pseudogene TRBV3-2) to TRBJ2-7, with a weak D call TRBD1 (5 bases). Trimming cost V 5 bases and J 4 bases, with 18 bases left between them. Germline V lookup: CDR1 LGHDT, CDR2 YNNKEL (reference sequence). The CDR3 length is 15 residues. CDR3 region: CASSRPGQLPYEQYF. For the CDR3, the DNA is TGTGCCAGCAGCAGACCAGGACAACTCCCTTACGAGCAGTACTTC.

CDR3 residues: CASSRTGKTAFF. As DNA, the CDR3 is TGTGCCAGTAGTAGGACAGGGAAGACAGCTTTCTTT. The chain carries TRBV19 and TRBJ1-1; 8 positions agree with TRBD1. The ends lost 4 bases at V and 10 bases at J; junction bases unmatched: 5. Germline-derived CDR1 and CDR2 are LNHDA and SQIVND (reference sequence). This CDR3 is built from 12 residues.

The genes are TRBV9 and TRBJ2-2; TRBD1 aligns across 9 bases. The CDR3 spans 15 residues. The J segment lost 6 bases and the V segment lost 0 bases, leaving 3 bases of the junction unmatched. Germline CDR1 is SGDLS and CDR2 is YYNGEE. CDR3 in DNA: TGTGCCAGCAGCGTAGTTGGACAGGGGCCCGGGGAGCTGTTTTTT. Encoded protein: CASSVVGQGPGELFF.

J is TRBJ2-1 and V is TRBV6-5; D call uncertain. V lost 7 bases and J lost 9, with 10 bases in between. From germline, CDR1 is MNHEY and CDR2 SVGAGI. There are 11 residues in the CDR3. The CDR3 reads CASTSMSEQFF. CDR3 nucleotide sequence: TGTGCCAGCACTTCGATGAGTGAGCAGTTCTTC.

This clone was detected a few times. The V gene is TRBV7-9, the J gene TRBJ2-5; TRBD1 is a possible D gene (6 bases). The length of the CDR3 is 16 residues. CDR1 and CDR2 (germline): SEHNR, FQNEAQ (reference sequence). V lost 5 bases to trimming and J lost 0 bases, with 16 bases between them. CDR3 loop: CASSTGQQGYQETQYF. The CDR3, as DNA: TGTGCCAGCAGCACAGGACAACAGGGTTACCAAGAGACCCAGTACTTC.

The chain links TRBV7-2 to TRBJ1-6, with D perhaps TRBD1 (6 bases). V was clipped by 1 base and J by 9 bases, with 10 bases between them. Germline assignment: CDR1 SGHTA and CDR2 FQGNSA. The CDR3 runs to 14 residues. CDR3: CASSLGGGTSPLHF. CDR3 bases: TGTGCCAGCAGCTTAGGGGGGGGCACTTCACCCCTCCACTTT.

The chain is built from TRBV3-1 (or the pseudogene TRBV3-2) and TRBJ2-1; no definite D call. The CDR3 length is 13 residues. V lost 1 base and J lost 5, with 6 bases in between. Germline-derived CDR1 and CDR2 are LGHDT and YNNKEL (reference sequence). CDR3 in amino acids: CASSQGLDNEQFF. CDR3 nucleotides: TGTGCCAGCAGCCAAGGCTTAGACAATGAGCAGTTCTTC.

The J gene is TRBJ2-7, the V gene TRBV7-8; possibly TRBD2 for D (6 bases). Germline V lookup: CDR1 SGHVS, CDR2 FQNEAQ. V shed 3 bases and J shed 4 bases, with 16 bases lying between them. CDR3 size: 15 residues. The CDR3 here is CASSFSGKPAYEQYF. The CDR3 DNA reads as TGTGCCAGCAGCTTTAGCGGTAAGCCAGCGTACGAGCAGTACTTC.

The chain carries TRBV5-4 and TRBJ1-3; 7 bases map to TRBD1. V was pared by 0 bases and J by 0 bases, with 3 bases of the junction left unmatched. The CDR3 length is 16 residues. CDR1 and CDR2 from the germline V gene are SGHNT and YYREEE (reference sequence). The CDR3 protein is CASSLGAGGSGNTIYF. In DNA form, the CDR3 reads TGTGCCAGCAGCTTGGGCGCAGGGGGCTCTGGAAACACCATATATTTT.

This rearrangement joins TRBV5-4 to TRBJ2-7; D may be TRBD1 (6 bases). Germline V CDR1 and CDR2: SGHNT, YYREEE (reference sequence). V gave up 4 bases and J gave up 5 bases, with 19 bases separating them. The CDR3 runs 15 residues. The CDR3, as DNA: TGTGCCAGCAGCCCGGGACAACCGAGGGAAAACGAGCAGTACTTC. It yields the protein CASSPGQPRENEQYF.

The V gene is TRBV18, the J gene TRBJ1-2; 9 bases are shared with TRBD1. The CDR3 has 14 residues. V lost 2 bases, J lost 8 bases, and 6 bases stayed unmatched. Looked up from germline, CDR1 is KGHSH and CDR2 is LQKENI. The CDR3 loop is CASSPTGTGRGYTF. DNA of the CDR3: TGTGCCAGCTCACCAACCGGGACAGGGAGAGGCTACACCTTC. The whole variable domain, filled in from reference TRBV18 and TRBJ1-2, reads NAGVMQNPRHLVRRRGQEARLRCSPMKGHSHVYWYRQLPEEGLKFMVYLQKENIIDESGMPKERFSAEFPKEGPSILRIQQVVRGDSAAYFCASSPTGTGRGYTFGSGTRLTVV.

CDR3 nucleotides: TGTGCCAGCAGCTTAGTAGGCGGAACCTCTGGGGCCAACGTCCTGACTTTC. It translates to CASSLVGGTSGANVLTF. The rearrangement uses TRBV7-6 and TRBJ2-6; unclear D gene. Trimming took 1 base from V and 0 from J, leaving 10 bases between them. The CDR3 is made up of 17 amino acids. Germline CDR1 is SGHVS and CDR2 is FNYEAQ.

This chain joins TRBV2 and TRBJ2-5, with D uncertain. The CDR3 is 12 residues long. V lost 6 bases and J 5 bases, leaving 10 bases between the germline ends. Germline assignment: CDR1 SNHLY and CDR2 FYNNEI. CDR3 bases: TGTGCCAGCAGAGTGGTTCAGGAGACCCAGTACTTC. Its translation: CASRVVQETQYF.

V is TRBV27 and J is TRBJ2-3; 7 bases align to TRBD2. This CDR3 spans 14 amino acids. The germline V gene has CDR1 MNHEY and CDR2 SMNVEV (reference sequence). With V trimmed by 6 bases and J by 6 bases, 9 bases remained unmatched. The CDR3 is CASSFRGSSDTQYF. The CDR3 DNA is TGTGCCAGCAGCTTTCGCGGGAGCAGCGATACGCAGTATTTT.